This section outlines one T cell receptor beta chain sequence together with its context. No antigen is known for it. Base-call qualities are not available, and no considerably larger clone is one nucleotide away. In Seattle, one collaborating source enrolled patients while the infection was active and tracked those patients longitudinally over the course of disease. Collaborating institutions collected whole blood in K2EDTA tubes following their own protocols. For TCRbeta analysis, collaborators shipped samples as frozen whole blood, isolated PBMCs, or DNA extracted from either of those sample types. The source of the sample is a study of blood T cell repertoires in COVID-19 (dated by TCRdb to about 2020). Study-level background: The collaborator samples originated in the United States, Italy and Spain and spanned the acute and convalescent phases of COVID-19. The material from the prospective study consisted of cDNA or gDNA derived from T cells, B-cell-depleted T cells, or PBMCs. The dataset comprised deeply sampled blood TCRbeta repertoires from subjects exposed to, actively infected with, or recovered from COVID-19. The repertoires were made available in a free public database intended to serve as a resource for research on the immune response to SARS-CoV-2. The samples were drawn from the first 160 participants of the ongoing ImmuneRACE study and from 1,254 subjects provided by 6 global collaborators. Nearly every sample came with metadata listing a de-identified subject ID, COVID-19 status, age in years and sex. Where available, HLA class I and class II types were obtained from metadata supplied by the sample provider rather than from assay-based typing.

The paper's findings and limits, for the study overall: Clinical and demographic metadata were provided uncurated, with the amount varying by source and participant.

TCRbeta CDR3 regions were amplified from genomic DNA by means of the immunoSEQ Assay, a bias-controlled multiplex PCR. In the authors' own workflow: Within the assay, amplification of reference gene primers was used to estimate how many nucleated cells each sample contained. To quantify the absolute abundance of each unique TCRbeta CDR3 rearrangement, sequence reads were collapsed and filtered. For each sample, productive Simpson clonality was calculated as the square root of Simpson's diversity index across productive rearrangements. This is the immuneACCESS table as TCRdb keeps it, with only in-frame sequences that have V and J called. A part of the clones is gone; compared with another copy, unresolved V genes explain less than half, and the rest is unexplained. V and J calls and clone size follow that table, whereas D and trimming were derived from the DNA. This sample comprises roughly 150,000 clones, roughly 86% of them detected only once. The ten largest clones represent 2.5% of the sample.

Based on the germline V gene, the CDR1 and CDR2 sequences are SGHRS and YFSETQ. The CDR3 runs 15 amino acids, cysteine and phenylalanine included. The DNA shown is the 45-base CDR3, in frame from base 1. The V end gives up 9 bases and the J end 4 bases, leaving 11 bases in the junction not matched to a gene. Sequencing was performed on peripheral blood. The chain was built from TRBV5-1 and TRBJ2-5, and 11 bases in between align with TRBD2. The receptor's source is a woman of 80 years or more with COVID-19, enrolled during active disease. The DNA sequence is as follows: TGCGCCACCGCTCTCACTAGCGGGAGAACAGAGACCCAGTACTTC. The encoded protein is CATALTSGRTETQYF.